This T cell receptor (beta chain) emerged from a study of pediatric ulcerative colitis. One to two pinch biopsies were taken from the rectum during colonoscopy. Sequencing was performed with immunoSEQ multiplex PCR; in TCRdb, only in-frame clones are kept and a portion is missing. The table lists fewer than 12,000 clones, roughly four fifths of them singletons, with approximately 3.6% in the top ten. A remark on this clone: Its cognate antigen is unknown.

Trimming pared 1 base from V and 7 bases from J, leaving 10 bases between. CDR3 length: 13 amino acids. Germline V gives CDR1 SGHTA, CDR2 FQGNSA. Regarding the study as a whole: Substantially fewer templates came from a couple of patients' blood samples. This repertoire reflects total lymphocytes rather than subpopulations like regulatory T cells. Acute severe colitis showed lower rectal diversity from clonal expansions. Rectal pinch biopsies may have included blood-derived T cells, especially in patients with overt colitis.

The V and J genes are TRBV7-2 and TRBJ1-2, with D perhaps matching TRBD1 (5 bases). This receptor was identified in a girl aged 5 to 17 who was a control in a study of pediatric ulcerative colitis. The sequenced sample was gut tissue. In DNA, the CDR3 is TGTGCCAGCAGCTTAGGGGGACCAGTTGGCTACACCTTC. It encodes CASSLGGPVGYTF.